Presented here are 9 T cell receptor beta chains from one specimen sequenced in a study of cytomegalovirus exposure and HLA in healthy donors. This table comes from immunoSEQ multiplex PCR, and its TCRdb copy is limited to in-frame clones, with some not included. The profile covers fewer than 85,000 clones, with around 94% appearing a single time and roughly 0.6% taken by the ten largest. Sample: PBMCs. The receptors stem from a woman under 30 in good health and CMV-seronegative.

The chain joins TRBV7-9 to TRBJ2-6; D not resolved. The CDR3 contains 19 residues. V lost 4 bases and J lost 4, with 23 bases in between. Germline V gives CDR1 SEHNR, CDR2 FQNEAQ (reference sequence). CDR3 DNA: TGTGCCAGCAGCTCGCACCGTTCTTCGCAACTTGCGGGGGCCAACGTCCTGACTTTC. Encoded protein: CASSSHRSSQLAGANVLTF.

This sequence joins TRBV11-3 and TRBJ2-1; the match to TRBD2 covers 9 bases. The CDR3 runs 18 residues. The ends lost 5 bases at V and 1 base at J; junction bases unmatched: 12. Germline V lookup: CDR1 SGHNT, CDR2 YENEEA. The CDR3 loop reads CASSPAWSGGSSYNEQFF. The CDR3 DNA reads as TGTGCCAGCAGCCCTGCTTGGAGCGGGGGGTCGTCCTACAATGAGCAGTTCTTC.

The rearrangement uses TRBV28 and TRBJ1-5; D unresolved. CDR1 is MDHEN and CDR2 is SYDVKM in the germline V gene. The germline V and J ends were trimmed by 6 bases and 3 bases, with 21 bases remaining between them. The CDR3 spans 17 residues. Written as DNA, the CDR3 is TGTGCCAGCAGCCCAGGTCAAAGGACTGTCTTCAATCAGCCCCAGCATTTT. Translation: CASSPGQRTVFNQPQHF.

In DNA form, the CDR3 reads TGTGCCTGGACCCCACGACTTGCAACTAATGAAAAACTGTTTTTT. It codes for CAWTPRLATNEKLFF. V and J are TRBV30 and TRBJ1-4, with D hard to call. Trimming pared 4 bases from V and 0 bases from J, leaving 12 bases between. The CDR3 runs to 15 residues. The germline V gene has CDR1 GTSNPN and CDR2 SVGIG (reference sequence).

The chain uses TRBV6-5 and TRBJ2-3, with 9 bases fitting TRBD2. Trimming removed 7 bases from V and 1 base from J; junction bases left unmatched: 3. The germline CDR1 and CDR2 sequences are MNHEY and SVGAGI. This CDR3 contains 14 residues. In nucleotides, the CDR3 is TGTGCCAGCAAAAAGCGGGGGGGCACAGATACGCAGTATTTT. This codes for CASKKRGGTDTQYF.

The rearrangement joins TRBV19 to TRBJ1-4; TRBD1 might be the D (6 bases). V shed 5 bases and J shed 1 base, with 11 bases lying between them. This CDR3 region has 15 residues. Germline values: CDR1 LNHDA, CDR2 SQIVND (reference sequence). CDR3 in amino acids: CASSGTLKTNEKLFF. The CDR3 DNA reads TGTGCCAGTAGTGGGACACTTAAAACTAATGAAAAACTGTTTTTT.

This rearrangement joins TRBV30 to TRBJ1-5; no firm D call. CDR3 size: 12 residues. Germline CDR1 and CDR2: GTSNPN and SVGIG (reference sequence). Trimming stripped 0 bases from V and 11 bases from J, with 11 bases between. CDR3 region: CAWSVQLGAQHF. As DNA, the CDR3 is TGTGCCTGGAGTGTACAACTCGGGGCCCAGCATTTT.

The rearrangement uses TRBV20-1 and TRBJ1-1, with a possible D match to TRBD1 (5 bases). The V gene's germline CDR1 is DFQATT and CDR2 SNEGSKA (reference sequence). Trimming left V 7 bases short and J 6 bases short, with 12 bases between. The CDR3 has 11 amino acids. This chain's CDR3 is CSGKDNPEAFF. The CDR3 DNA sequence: TGCAGTGGAAAGGACAATCCTGAAGCTTTCTTT.

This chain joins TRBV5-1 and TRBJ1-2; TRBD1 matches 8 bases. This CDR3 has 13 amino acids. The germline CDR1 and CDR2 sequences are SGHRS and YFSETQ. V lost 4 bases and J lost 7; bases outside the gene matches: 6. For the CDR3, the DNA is TGCGCCAGCAGCGGGACAGGCTCCCTTGGCTACACCTTC. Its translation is CASSGTGSLGYTF.